One sample yielded the 8 T cell receptor beta chains listed below, sequenced in a study of T-cell reconstitution after alpha-beta-depleted transplantation in children. Study outcomes and limitations: T-cell numbers and diversity, one year after transplant, stemmed largely from T cells that were newly produced.

The authors prepared the TCRbeta library with unique molecular identifiers. TCRdb used MiXCR to reprocess the PCR reads, holding one entry per CDR3 protein. Counted here are about 300,000 distinct CDR3 sequences, over 7% occurring once; the ten biggest clones make up approximately 8.6%. What these receptors recognize is not known. The sample in question was peripheral blood, obtained 360 days after TCRalphabeta/CD19-depleted stem cell transplant. Receptors were obtained from a female patient aged 2-15 years who had a stem cell transplant for Fanconi anemia, so the T cells may come from the graft donor.

The table lists this clonotype with a few counts. This sequence joins TRBV20-1 and TRBJ2-1; 10 bases are a match to TRBD1. The germline gives CDR1 DFQATT, CDR2 SNEGSKA (reference sequence). Unmatched junction bases numbered 10, after V lost 6 bases and J lost 8 bases. The CDR3 length is 14 residues. CDR3 sequence (DNA): TGCAGTGCCCCCCTGGGGACAGGGGTGGATGAGCAGTTCTTC. It is translated as CSAPLGTGVDEQFF.

This clonotype was counted ten times or more. The chain employs TRBV7-3 and TRBJ2-7, with D unclear. Trimming removed 3 bases at V and 3 bases at J, with 9 bases between. Germline assignment: CDR1 SGHTA and CDR2 FQGTGA. The CDR3 is made up of 13 amino acids. The CDR3 here is CASSFPGNYEQYF. As DNA, the CDR3 is TGTGCCAGCAGCTTCCCCGGAAACTACGAGCAGTACTTC.

This clonotype was recorded at least ten times. This chain connects TRBV29-1 to TRBJ1-2, with 7 bases fitting TRBD1. Germline-derived CDR1 and CDR2 are SQVTM and ANQGSEA. The CDR3 is 13 amino acids. V dropped 6 bases and J dropped 7; count of bases not matched to a gene: 11. The CDR3 DNA reads TGCAGCGTCGGTCGGGGGACAGAGGGTGGCTACACCTTC. Amino acid sequence: CSVGRGTEGGYTF.

This clonotype was counted at least ten times. The chain is built from TRBV5-1 and TRBJ2-5; the D is unclear. Between the trimmed V and J ends, which lost 1 base and 3 bases, there was a span of 10 bases. From germline, CDR1 is SGHRS and CDR2 YFSETQ. The CDR3 runs 14 residues. The CDR3 bases are TGCGCCAGCAGCTTGTGGAGAAGGGAAGAGACCCAGTACTTC. Protein sequence: CASSLWRREETQYF.

Many counts were recorded for this clonotype. The rearrangement joins TRBV7-8 to TRBJ2-3, with D maybe TRBD2 (5 bases). V lost 5 bases, J lost 11 bases, and 20 bases lay in between. The CDR3 totals 14 residues. CDR1 and CDR2 (germline): SGHVS, FQNEAQ. The CDR3 DNA sequence: TGTGCCAGCAGCGCACTCAGGACTGACGAGGGGCAGTATTTT. This encodes CASSALRTDEGQYF.

The chain employs TRBV28 and TRBJ2-2; maybe TRBD1 (7 bases). CDR3 size: 17 residues. The germline V gene has CDR1 MDHEN and CDR2 SYDVKM. Trimming pared 7 bases from V and 4 bases from J, leaving 22 bases between. The CDR3 DNA follows: TGTGCCAGCACTTCGCCTCAGGGGGGACTTACCACCGGGGAGCTGTTTTTT. Translated, it gives CASTSPQGGLTTGELFF.

In its sample, this clonotype was seen many times. The chain has TRBV6-5 and TRBJ1-1, with 7 bases lining up with TRBD1. The CDR3 runs to 13 residues. Germline V CDR1 and CDR2: MNHEY, SVGAGI. V gave up 8 bases and J gave up 4 bases; unmatched junction bases: 7. The chain's CDR3 is CASARQGGTEAFF. As DNA, the CDR3 is TGTGCCAGCGCCCGACAGGGTGGCACTGAAGCTTTCTTT.

J is TRBJ2-1 and V is TRBV11-3; TRBD1 matches at 7 bases. CDR1 and CDR2 (germline): SGHNT, YENEEA. The CDR3 consists of 15 residues. V lost 2 bases to trimming and J lost 5 bases; unmatched junction nucleotides: 6. The CDR3 region has the DNA TGTGCCAGCAGCTTACGGACAGGTGGGAACAATGAGCAGTTCTTC. Amino acid sequence: CASSLRTGGNNEQFF.